The clone carrying this T cell receptor beta chain registers medium-sized by frequency. The antigen remains unidentified. TRB was amplified from around 0.25 ug of peripheral blood genomic DNA per sample. TRB rearrangements were amplified by touch-down multiplex PCR with mixed TRB-A/B primers. TCRdb reprocessed the multiplex PCR reads; each CDR3 protein has one entry and no DNA is given. The sample data list several thousand distinct CDR3 sequences. The data are from a study of T cell clusters in autoimmune cytopenias. This CDR3 has 15 amino acids. CDR1 is LNHDA, CDR2 SQIVND, per germline (reference sequence). Findings and limits, study-wide: The T cell clusters came from computational analysis alone and lack functional validation. The cluster-lack signature was not seen for secondary cytopenia versus chronic lymphocytic leukemia. TRB repertoire shifts in secondary cytopenia and chronic lymphocytic leukemia mostly reflected lymphoma, not autoimmunity. Clustering suggested that physiological T cell clusters were missing in primary autoimmune cytopenia patients.

The TCR originated in a human donor with an autoimmune cytopenia or autoimmune hepatitis (not recorded which). Sequencing was done on a sample of peripheral blood. This sequence joins TRBV19 and TRBJ1-1. The CDR3 here is CASSLYPDRNTEAFF. Based on the CDR3 plus reference TRBV19 and TRBJ1-1, the full variable domain is DGGITQSPKYLFRKEGQNVTLSCEQNLNHDAMYWYRQDPGQGLRLIYYSQIVNDFQKGDIAEGYSVSREKKESFPLTVTSAQKNPTAFYLCASSLYPDRNTEAFFGQGTRLTVV.